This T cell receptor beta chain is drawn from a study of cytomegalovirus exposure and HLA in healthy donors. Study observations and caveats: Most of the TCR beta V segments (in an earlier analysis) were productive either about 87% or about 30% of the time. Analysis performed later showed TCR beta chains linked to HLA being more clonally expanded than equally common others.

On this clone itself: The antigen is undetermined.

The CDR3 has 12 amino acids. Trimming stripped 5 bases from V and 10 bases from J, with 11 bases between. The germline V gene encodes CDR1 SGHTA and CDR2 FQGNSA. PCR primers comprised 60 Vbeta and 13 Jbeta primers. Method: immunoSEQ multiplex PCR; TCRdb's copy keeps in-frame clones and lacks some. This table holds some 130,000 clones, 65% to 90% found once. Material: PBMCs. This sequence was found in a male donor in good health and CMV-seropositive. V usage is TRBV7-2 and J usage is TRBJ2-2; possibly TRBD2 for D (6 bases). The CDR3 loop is CASSRGGLELFF. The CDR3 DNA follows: TGTGCCAGCAGCCGGGGAGGCCTGGAGCTGTTTTTT.